This TCR beta chain was found in a study of T cells expressing NK-cell markers. Study-wide context: Repertoires of TCR beta were obtained from T cells sorted as CD3+CD56+NKG2C+, CD3+CD56+NKG2C- and CD3+CD56-NKG2C+. Among the eight sequenced donors, seven tested HCMV-seropositive and one tested seronegative.

Using the 5' RACE reads, TCRdb records one entry per CDR3 protein without DNA. The sample features 200,000 to 300,000 distinct CDR3 sequences, with approximately 0.41% in its top ten. CDR1 is SEHNR and CDR2 is FQNEAQ in the germline V gene (reference sequence). The CDR3 is made up of 14 amino acids. Comment on this clonotype: As yet, its antigen is unknown.

Study results and caveats: It is unclear if expanded NKG2C-expressing clones target HCMV antigens. Researchers report these clonotypes also headed the CD3+CD56-NKG2C+ fraction in a few donors.

This sequence originates from a man younger than 30 in good health. The V and J genes are TRBV7-9 and TRBJ2-5. Sequenced: blood T cells: a sorted CD56 or NKG2C T cell subset, CD4+ or CD8+ T cells, or bulk PBMC T cells (not recorded which). The CDR3 region is CASSVAASVETQYF. Filled out from reference TRBV7-9 and TRBJ2-5, the complete variable domain reads DTGVSQNPRHKITKRGQNVTFRCDPISEHNRLYWYRQTLGQGPEFLTYFQNEAQLEKSRLLSDRFSAERPKGSFSTLEIQRTEQGDSAMYLCASSVAASVETQYFGPGTRLLVL.